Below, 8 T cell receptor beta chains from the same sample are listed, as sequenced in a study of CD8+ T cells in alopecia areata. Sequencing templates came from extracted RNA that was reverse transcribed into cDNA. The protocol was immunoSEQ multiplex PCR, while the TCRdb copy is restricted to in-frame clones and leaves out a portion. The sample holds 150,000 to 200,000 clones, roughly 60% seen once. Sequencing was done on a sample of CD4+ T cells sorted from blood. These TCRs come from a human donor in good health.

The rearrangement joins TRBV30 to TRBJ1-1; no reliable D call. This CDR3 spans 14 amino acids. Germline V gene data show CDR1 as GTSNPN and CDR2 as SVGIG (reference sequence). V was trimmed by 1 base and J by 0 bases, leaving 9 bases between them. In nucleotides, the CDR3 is TGTGCCTGGAGTGCCGGGCTGATGAACACTGAAGCTTTCTTT. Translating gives CAWSAGLMNTEAFF.

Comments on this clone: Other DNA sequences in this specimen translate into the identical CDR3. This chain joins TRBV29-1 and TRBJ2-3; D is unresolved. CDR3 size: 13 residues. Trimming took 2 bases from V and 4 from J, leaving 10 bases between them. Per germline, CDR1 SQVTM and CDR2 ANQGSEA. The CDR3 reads CSVESRLADTQYF. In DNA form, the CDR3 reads TGCAGCGTTGAATCCAGACTGGCAGATACGCAGTATTTT.

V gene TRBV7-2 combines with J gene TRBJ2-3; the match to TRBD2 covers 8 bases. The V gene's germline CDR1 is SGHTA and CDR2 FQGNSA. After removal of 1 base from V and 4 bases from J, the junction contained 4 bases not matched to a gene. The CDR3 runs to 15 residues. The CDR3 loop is CASSLGAGAADTQYF. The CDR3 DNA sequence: TGTGCCAGCAGCTTAGGAGCGGGAGCTGCAGATACGCAGTATTTT.

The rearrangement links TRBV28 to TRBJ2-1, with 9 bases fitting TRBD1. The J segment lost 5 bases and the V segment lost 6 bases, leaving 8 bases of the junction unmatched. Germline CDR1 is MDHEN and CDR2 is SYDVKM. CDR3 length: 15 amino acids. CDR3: CASRPNRGRDNEQFF. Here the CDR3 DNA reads TGTGCCAGCAGACCCAACAGGGGGCGGGACAATGAGCAGTTCTTC.

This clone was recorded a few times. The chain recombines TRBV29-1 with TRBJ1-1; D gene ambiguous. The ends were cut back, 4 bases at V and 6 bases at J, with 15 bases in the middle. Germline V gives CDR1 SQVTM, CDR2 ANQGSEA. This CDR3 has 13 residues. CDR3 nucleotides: TGCAGCGTTGCTGTCAGCTTGAAGGCTGAAGCTTTCTTT. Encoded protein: CSVAVSLKAEAFF.

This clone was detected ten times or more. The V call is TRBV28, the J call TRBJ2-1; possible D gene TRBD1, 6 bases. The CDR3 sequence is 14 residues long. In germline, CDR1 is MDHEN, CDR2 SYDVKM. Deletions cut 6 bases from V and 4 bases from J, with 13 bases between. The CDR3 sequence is CASRSGTRYNEQFF. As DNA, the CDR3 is TGTGCCAGCAGGTCAGGGACAAGGTACAATGAGCAGTTCTTC. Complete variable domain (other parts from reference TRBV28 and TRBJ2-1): DVKVTQSSRYLVKRTGEKVFLECVQDMDHENMFWYRQDPGLGLRLIYFSYDVKMKEKGDIPEGYSVSREKKERFSLILESASTNQTSMYLCASRSGTRYNEQFFGPGTRLTVL.

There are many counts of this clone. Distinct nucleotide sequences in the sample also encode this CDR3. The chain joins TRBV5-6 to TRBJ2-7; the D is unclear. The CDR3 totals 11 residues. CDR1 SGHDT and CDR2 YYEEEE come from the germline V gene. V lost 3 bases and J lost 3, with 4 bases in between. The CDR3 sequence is CASSSLYEQYF. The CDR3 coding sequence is TGTGCCAGCAGCTCCCTCTACGAGCAGTACTTC.

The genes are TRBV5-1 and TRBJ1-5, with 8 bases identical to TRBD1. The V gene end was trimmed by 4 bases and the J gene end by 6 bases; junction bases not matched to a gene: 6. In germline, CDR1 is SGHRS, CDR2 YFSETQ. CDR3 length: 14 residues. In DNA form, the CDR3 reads TGCGCCAGCAGCCTCGGACAGGGCGTTCAGCCCCAGCATTTT. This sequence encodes CASSLGQGVQPQHF.